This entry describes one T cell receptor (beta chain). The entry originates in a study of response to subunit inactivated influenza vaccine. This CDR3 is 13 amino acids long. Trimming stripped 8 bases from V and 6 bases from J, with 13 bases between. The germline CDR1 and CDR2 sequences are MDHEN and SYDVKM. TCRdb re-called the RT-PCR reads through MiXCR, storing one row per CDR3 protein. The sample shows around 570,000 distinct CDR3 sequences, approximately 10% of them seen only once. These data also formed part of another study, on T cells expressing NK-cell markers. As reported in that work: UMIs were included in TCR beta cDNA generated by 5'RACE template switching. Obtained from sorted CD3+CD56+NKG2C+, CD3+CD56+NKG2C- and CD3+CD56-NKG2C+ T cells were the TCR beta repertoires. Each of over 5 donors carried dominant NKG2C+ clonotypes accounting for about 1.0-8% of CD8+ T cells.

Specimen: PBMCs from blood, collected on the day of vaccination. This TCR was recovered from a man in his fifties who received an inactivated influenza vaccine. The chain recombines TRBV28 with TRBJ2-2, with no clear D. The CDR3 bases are TGTGCCAGCGCCCGCCCCATACCCGGGGAGCTGTTTTTT. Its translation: CASARPIPGELFF.